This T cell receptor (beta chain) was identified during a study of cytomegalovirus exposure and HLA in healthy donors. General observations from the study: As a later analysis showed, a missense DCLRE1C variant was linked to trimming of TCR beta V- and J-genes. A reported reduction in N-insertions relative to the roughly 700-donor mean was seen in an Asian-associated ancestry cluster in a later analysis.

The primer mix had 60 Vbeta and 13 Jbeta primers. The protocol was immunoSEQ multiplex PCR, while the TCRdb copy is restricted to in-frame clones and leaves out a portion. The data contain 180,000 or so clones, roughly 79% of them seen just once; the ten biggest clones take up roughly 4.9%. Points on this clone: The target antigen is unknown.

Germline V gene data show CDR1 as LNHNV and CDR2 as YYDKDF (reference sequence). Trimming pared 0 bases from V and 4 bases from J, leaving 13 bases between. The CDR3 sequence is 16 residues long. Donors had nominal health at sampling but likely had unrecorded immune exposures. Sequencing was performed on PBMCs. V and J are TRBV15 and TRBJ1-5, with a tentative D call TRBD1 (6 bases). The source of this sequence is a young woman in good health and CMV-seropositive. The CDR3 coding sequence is TGTGCCACCAGCAGAGAGGGCGGACAGCGGAATCAGCCCCAGCATTTT. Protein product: CATSREGGQRNQPQHF.